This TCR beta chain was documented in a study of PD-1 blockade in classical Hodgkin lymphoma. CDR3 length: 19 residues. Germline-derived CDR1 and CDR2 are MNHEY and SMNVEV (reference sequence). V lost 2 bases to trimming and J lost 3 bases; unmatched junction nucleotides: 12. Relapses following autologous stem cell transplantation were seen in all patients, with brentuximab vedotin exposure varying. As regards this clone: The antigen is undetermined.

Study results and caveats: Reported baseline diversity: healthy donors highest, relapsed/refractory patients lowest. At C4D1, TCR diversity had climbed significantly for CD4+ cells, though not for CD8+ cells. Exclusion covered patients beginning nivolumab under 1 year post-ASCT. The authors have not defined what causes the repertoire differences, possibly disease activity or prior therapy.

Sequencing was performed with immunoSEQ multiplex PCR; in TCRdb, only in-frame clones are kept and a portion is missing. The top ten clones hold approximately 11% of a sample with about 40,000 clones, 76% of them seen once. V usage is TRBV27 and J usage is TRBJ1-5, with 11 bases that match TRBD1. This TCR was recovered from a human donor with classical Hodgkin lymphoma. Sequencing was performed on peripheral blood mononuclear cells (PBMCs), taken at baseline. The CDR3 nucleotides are TGTGCCAGCAGTTTACGGGGGACAGGGGGAAGGGGGTACAATCAGCCCCAGCATTTT. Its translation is CASSLRGTGGRGYNQPQHF.